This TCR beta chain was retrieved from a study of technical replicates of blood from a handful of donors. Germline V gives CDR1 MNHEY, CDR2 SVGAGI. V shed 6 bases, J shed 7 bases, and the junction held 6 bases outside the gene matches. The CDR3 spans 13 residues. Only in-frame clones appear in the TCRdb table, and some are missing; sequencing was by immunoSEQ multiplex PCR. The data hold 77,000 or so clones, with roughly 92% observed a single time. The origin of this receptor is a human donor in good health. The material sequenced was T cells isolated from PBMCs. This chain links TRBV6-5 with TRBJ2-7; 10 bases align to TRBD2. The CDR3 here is CASRPSGSQEQYF. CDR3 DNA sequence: TGTGCCAGCAGGCCTAGCGGGAGTCAAGAGCAGTACTTC.